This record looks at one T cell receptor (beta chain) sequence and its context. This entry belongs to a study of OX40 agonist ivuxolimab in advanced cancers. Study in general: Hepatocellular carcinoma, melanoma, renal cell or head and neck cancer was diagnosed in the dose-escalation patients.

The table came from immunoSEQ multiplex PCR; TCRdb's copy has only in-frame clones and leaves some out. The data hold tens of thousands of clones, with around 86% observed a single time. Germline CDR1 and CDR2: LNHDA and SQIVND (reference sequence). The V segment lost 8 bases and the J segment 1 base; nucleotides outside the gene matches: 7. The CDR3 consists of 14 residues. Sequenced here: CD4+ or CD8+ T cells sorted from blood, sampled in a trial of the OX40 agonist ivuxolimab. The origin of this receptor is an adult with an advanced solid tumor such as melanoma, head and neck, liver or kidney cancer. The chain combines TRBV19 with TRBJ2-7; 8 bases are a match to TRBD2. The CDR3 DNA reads TGTGCCAGTTCCACTAGCGGCTTATCCTACGAGCAGTACTTC. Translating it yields CASSTSGLSYEQYF.